The 3 T cell receptor beta chains presented below share a single source sample, sequenced in a study of T cells in Graves' hyperthyroidism and ophthalmopathy (dated by TCRdb to about 2019). The receptor library was made with multiplex PCR. Sequencing relied on an Illumina HiSeq 2000. The TCR beta CDR3 regions were amplified from RNA transcripts. The first round of RT-PCR for the TCR CDR3 was performed with the HTBI primer set and the Qiagen OneStep RT-PCR kit. The public reads were quality trimmed at Q25 with fastp and then assembled into clones with MiXCR by TCRdb, keeping productive beta chains. Here each entry gathers all rows of one CDR3 protein and keeps the most common genes and DNA. Here the sample has roughly 700,000 distinct CDR3 sequences; 14% occur a single time. The top ten clones comprise roughly 10% of the sample. Material: blood. The source of these receptors is a woman between 18 and 30 years old with Graves' hyperthyroidism.

This clonotype has at least ten counts. The CDR3 DNA is TGTGCCAGCAGCCAAGATTGGGGCGGCGTCGCGAAACTGTTTTTT. Protein: CASSQDWGGVAKLFF. The chain has TRBV3-1 and TRBJ1-4; perhaps TRBD1 as D (5 bases). V lost 0 bases and J lost 11, with 16 bases in between. This CDR3 is 15 amino acids long. Per the germline V gene, CDR1 is LGHDT and CDR2 is YNNKEL (reference sequence).

J is TRBJ1-1 and V is TRBV6-5, with 10 nucleotides matching TRBD1. There are 19 residues in the CDR3. From germline, CDR1 is MNHEY and CDR2 SVGAGI. Trimming removed 0 bases from V and 0 bases from J; junction bases left unmatched: 10. The CDR3 here is CASSYSDHRDRGMNTEAFF. The CDR3 DNA follows: TGTGCCAGCAGTTACTCGGACCACCGGGACAGGGGCATGAACACTGAAGCTTTCTTT.

This clonotype was seen ten or more times. The chain combines TRBV20-1 with TRBJ1-2; perhaps TRBD1 as D (6 bases). Per germline, CDR1 DFQATT and CDR2 SNEGSKA (reference sequence). This CDR3 is 14 amino acids long. The V end was cut by 4 bases, the J end by 7 bases, with 19 bases between. CDR3 DNA: TGCAGTGCTACCACGGGCGGGGGGCTGAGTGGCTACACCTTC. It yields the protein CSATTGGGLSGYTF.